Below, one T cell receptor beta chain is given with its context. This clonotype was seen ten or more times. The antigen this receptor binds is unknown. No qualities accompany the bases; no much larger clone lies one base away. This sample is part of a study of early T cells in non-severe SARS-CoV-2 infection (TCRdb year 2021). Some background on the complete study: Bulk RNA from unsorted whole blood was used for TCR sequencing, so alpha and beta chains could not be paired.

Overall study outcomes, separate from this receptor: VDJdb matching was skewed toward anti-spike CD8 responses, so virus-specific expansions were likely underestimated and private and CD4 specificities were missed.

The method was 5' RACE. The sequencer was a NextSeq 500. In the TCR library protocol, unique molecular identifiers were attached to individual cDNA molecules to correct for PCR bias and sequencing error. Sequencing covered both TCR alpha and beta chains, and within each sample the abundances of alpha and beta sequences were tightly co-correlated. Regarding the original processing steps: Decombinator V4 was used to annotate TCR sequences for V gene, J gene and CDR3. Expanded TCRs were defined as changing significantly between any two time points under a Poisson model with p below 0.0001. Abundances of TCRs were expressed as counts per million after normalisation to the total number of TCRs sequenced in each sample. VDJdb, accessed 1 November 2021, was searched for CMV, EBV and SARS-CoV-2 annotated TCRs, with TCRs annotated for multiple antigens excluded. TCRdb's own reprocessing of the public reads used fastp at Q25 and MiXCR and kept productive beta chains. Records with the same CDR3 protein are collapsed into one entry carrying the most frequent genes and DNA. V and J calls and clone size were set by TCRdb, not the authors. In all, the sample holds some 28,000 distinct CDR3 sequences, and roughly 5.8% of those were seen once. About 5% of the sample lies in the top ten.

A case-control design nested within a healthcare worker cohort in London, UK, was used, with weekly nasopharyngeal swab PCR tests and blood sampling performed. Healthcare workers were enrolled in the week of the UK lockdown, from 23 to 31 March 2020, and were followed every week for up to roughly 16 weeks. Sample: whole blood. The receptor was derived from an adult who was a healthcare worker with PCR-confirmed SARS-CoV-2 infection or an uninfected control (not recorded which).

This receptor carries the CDR3 CASSYDDRGYEQFF. The nucleotides are TGTGCCAGCAGTTACGACGACAGGGGGTATGAGCAGTTCTTC. This receptor chain uses TRBV6-5 and TRBJ2-1, and 9 bases in between align with TRBD1. Counted from cysteine to phenylalanine, this CDR3 has 14 amino acids. This entry keeps only the CDR3 DNA: 42 bases, framed from base 1. Trimming leaves V shorter by 2 bases and J shorter by 8 bases, with the junction holding 4 bases beyond the gene matches. Taken from the germline V gene, the CDR1 and CDR2 loops are MNHEY and SVGAGI.